What follows are 12 T cell receptor beta chains derived from one specimen sequenced in a study of patients and donors after allogeneic stem cell transplantation. TCRdb reprocessed the RT-PCR reads with MiXCR, giving one entry per CDR3 protein. In the table there are about 28,000 distinct CDR3 sequences, over 6.5% of which are singletons. Input material: blood, either unsorted or a sorted T cell fraction (not recorded which). These receptors all come from a human donor who was either an allogeneic HSCT recipient or a stem cell or donor lymphocyte infusion donor (not recorded which). It is not recorded whose cells these are; they may come from a transplant donor.

This clonotype was counted many times. V is TRBV30 and J is TRBJ2-7; D is undetermined. CDR3 length: 12 amino acids. Germline assignment: CDR1 GTSNPN and CDR2 SVGIG (reference sequence). V lost 0 bases and J 3 bases, leaving 6 bases between the germline ends. The CDR3 here is CAWSVQDYEQYF. The CDR3 region has the DNA TGTGCCTGGAGTGTACAAGACTACGAGCAGTACTTC.

By share of the sample, this clonotype is medium-sized. CDR3 nucleotides: TGTGCCACCAGTGATCGGAATTACGAGCAGTACTTC. Encoded protein: CATSDRNYEQYF. This rearrangement joins TRBV24-1 to TRBJ2-7; D call uncertain. CDR3 size: 12 residues. Germline assignment: CDR1 KGHDR and CDR2 SFDVKD. Trimming took 3 bases from V and 4 from J, leaving 6 bases between them.

This clonotype was observed a few times. The CDR3 region has the DNA TGTGCCAGCAGTCACGGACAGAGCTCCTACGAGCAGTACTTC. It encodes CASSHGQSSYEQYF. The chain uses TRBV6-5 and TRBJ2-7; a weak D match, TRBD1 (6 bases). The V and J ends lost 5 bases and 0 bases respectively, with 11 bases between them. The CDR3 covers 14 residues. CDR1 is MNHEY, CDR2 SVGAGI, per germline.

This clonotype was found a few times. The chain couples TRBV7-6 to TRBJ2-5; the D is unclear. There are 12 residues in the CDR3. Germline V gives CDR1 SGHVS, CDR2 FNYEAQ. Deletions cut 5 bases from V and 7 bases from J, with 11 bases between. The DNA of the CDR3 is TGTGCCAGCAGCAATCCTCCGGGGACCCAGTACTTC. Protein sequence: CASSNPPGTQYF.

Many counts were recorded for this clonotype. The chain couples TRBV21-1 to TRBJ1-2. TRBV21-1 is deemed a pseudogene. The CDR3 length is 13 residues. The CDR3 loop is CASSIRGTSGYTF. The CDR3 DNA reads TGTGCCAGCAGCATACGGGGGACTAGTGGCTACACCTTC.

This clonotype was detected ten times or more. V and J are TRBV3-1 and TRBJ1-4; D perhaps matches TRBD1 (5 bases). The CDR3 has 12 residues. The V gene lost 5 bases and the J gene lost 12 bases, with 13 bases spanning the gap. The germline CDR1 and CDR2 sequences are LGHDT and YNNKEL (reference sequence). For the CDR3, the DNA is TGTGCCAGCAGCAAATGGCGGGGGGAACTGTTTTTT. Protein: CASSKWRGELFF.

This clonotype turned up a few times. V is TRBV2 and J is TRBJ2-3, with 7 bases that match TRBD2. From germline, CDR1 is SNHLY and CDR2 FYNNEI. Trimming at V came to 6 bases and at J to 3 bases, leaving 12 bases not matched to a gene. The CDR3 has 16 residues. CDR3 bases: TGTGCCAGCAGAGAATTAGCGGGCCCGTTAACAGATACGCAGTATTTT. Translating gives CASRELAGPLTDTQYF.

The sample holds a few counts of this clonotype. V and J are TRBV5-1 and TRBJ2-5, with D possibly TRBD1 on 6 matching bases. CDR3 size: 15 residues. Germline V gene sequence: CDR1 SGHRS, CDR2 YFSETQ. V shed 0 bases and J shed 2 bases, with 11 bases lying between them. CDR3 region: CASSLAEGGQETQYF. CDR3 nucleotides: TGCGCCAGCAGCTTGGCCGAAGGGGGTCAAGAGACCCAGTACTTC.

The sample holds many counts of this clonotype. The chain is built from TRBV28 and TRBJ2-4; 9 bases map to TRBD1. Per germline, CDR1 MDHEN and CDR2 SYDVKM. The CDR3 length is 16 residues. Unmatched junction bases numbered 2, after V lost 2 bases and J lost 0 bases. The CDR3 bases are TGTGCCAGCAGTTTAGGGACAGGGCTAGCCAAAAACATTCAGTACTTC. This sequence encodes CASSLGTGLAKNIQYF.

This clonotype counts as medium-sized. The chain employs TRBV4-2 and TRBJ2-3, with TRBD2 identical over 7 bases. This CDR3 is built from 15 residues. The trim removed 1 base at V and 6 bases at J, leaving 7 bases unmatched. Germline CDR1 reads LGHNA; CDR2 reads YNFKEQ. CDR3 loop: CASSQGGSAQDTQYF. The CDR3, as DNA: TGTGCCAGCAGCCAAGGCGGGAGCGCTCAGGATACGCAGTATTTT.

This clonotype turned up a few times. The gene calls are TRBV7-3 and TRBJ2-3, with D possibly TRBD2 on 6 matching bases. V lost 0 bases, J lost 1 base, and 14 bases lay in between. CDR1 SGHTA and CDR2 FQGTGA come from the germline V gene. The CDR3 is 17 amino acids. The CDR3 bases are TGTGCCAGCAGCTTAACCCCGGTGGTAGCGGGCACAGATACGCAGTATTTT. Translation gives CASSLTPVVAGTDTQYF. Drawing the rest from reference TRBV7-3 and TRBJ2-3, the complete variable domain is GAGVSQTPSNKVTEKGKYVELRCDPISGHTALYWYRQSLGQGPEFLIYFQGTGAADDSGLPNDRFFAVRPEGSVSTLKIQRTERGDSAVYLCASSLTPVVAGTDTQYFGPGTRLTVL.

By sample fraction, this clonotype is medium-sized (0.01 to 0.1%). The chain joins TRBV7-9 to TRBJ2-7, with TRBD2 as a possible D gene (5 bases). Germline CDR1 reads SEHNR; CDR2 reads FQNEAQ (reference sequence). With 2 bases removed from V and 1 base from J, the gap between germline ends came to 12 bases. CDR3 length: 15 residues. CDR3 loop: CASSLNGGFSYEQYF. The CDR3 DNA reads TGTGCCAGCAGCTTAAATGGCGGGTTTTCCTACGAGCAGTACTTC.